The 29 T cell receptor beta chains in this list originate from one sample, sequenced in a study of technical replicates of blood from a few donors. Sequencing was performed with immunoSEQ multiplex PCR; in TCRdb, only in-frame clones are kept and a portion is missing. The sample shows about 68,000 clones, 95% to 97% of them seen only once. Sequenced input: T cells isolated from PBMCs. These receptors were collected from a human donor in good health.

V is TRBV5-1 and J is TRBJ1-3; TRBD1 matches at 7 bases. Germline values: CDR1 SGHRS, CDR2 YFSETQ. V dropped 0 bases and J dropped 2; count of bases not matched to a gene: 2. This CDR3 has 15 amino acids. CDR3 region: CASSLGGTAGNTIYF. CDR3 in DNA: TGCGCCAGCAGCTTGGGGGGGACAGCTGGAAACACCATATATTTT.

The rearrangement links TRBV29-1 to TRBJ1-2; D possibly corresponds to TRBD1 (6 bases). Trimming removed 7 bases from V and 3 bases from J, with 12 bases in between. The V gene's germline CDR1 is SQVTM and CDR2 ANQGSEA. CDR3 size: 12 residues. The CDR3 nucleotides are TGCAGCGCCGAGCGGACAGACTATGGCTACACCTTC. Translation: CSAERTDYGYTF.

This sequence joins TRBV7-2 and TRBJ2-1; 14 nucleotides agree with TRBD2. From germline, CDR1 is SGHTA and CDR2 FQGNSA. CDR3 length equals 18 residues. J was trimmed by 15 bases and V by 4 bases; bases with no gene match: 20. CDR3 sequence reads: CASSSPETGLAGGFSLFF. For the CDR3, the DNA is TGTGCCAGCAGCTCCCCAGAAACAGGACTAGCGGGAGGTTTCAGTCTGTTCTTC.

CDR3 in amino acids: CASSYTGTGNTIYF. CDR3 nucleotide sequence: TGTGCCAGCAGTTATACGGGAACTGGAAACACCATATATTTT. The rearrangement links TRBV6-5 to TRBJ1-3, with D unclear. V was shortened by 3 bases and J by 2 bases, with 8 bases between the two germline ends. The CDR3 has 14 residues. Germline CDR1 reads MNHEY; CDR2 reads SVGAGI.

The rearrangement links TRBV10-1 to TRBJ2-7; 10 bases are a match to TRBD2. V shed 0 bases, J shed 3 bases, and the junction held 2 bases outside the gene matches. The germline CDR1 and CDR2 sequences are WNHNN and SYGVQD (reference sequence). This CDR3 has 15 amino acids. In DNA form, the CDR3 reads TGCGCCAGCAGTGAGTCGGCTAGCGGGAGCTACGAGCAGTACTTC. The encoded protein is CASSESASGSYEQYF.

V usage is TRBV27 and J usage is TRBJ1-1; 7 bases line up with TRBD1. Looked up from germline, CDR1 is MNHEY and CDR2 is SMNVEV (reference sequence). Losses at the gene ends were 9 bases for V and 0 bases for J; bases not matched to a gene: 7. The CDR3 totals 14 residues. The CDR3 is CASAGGYMNTEAFF. In nucleotides, the CDR3 is TGTGCCAGTGCAGGGGGGTACATGAACACTGAAGCTTTCTTT.

This chain joins TRBV29-1 and TRBJ1-2; D gene ambiguous. Germline lookup yields CDR1 SQVTM and CDR2 ANQGSEA. This CDR3 contains 12 residues. V was shortened by 4 bases and J by 8 bases, with 14 bases between the two germline ends. The CDR3 protein is CSVGADRLGYTF. The CDR3 region has the DNA TGCAGCGTTGGGGCAGACCGTCTAGGCTACACCTTC.

The chain carries TRBV25-1 and TRBJ2-5; D is possibly TRBD1 (7 bases). Germline V gene sequence: CDR1 MGHDK, CDR2 SYGVNS. CDR3 length equals 15 residues. The germline V and J ends were trimmed by 0 bases and 7 bases, with 15 bases remaining between them. CDR3 protein: CASSEYSQGGRTQYF. As DNA, the CDR3 is TGTGCCAGCAGTGAATATAGCCAGGGGGGTAGGACCCAGTACTTC.

The chain joins TRBV11-2 to TRBJ1-5, with D uncertain. The CDR3 totals 17 residues. The V gene's germline CDR1 is SGHAT and CDR2 FQNNGV. The germline V and J ends were trimmed by 0 bases and 7 bases, with 19 bases remaining between them. CDR3 in DNA: TGTGCCAGCAGCTTAGATGCGGCGAGGGAGGGAGGGCAGCCCCAGCATTTT. This encodes CASSLDAAREGGQPQHF.

The chain joins TRBV20-1 to TRBJ1-1; 7 nucleotides match TRBD1. CDR1 and CDR2 (germline): DFQATT, SNEGSKA (reference sequence). The junction had 2 bases not matched to a gene; V was cut back by 8 bases and J by 5 bases. The CDR3 is 10 residues long. CDR3 protein: CSSGGTEAFF. Here the CDR3 DNA reads TGCAGTTCAGGGGGTACTGAAGCTTTCTTT.

The chain carries TRBV4-1 and TRBJ1-2, with D tentatively TRBD1 (5 bases). V shed 0 bases and J shed 5 bases, with 13 bases lying between them. The CDR3 spans 15 residues. Germline V CDR1 and CDR2: MGHRA, YSYEKL. DNA for the CDR3: TGCGCCAGCAGCCAAGATTGGCAGGGCCAATATGGCTACACCTTC. Translating it yields CASSQDWQGQYGYTF.

This clone has a single count. The gene calls are TRBV4-3 and TRBJ2-3; a possible D gene is TRBD2 (6 bases). Germline V gives CDR1 LGHNA, CDR2 YSLEER. Trimming pared 5 bases from V and 1 base from J, leaving 10 bases between. The CDR3 covers 14 residues. The CDR3 region has the DNA TGCGCCAGCAGCTACGGGAGAGGCACAGATACGCAGTATTTT. This encodes CASSYGRGTDTQYF.

A single count supports this clone. The gene calls are TRBV23-1 and TRBJ2-7, with 8 positions matching TRBD2. TRBV23-1 is known as an ORF, though its function is uncertain. This CDR3 contains 15 residues. Trimming removed 6 bases from V and 2 bases from J; junction bases left unmatched: 9. CDR3 in amino acids: CASSSRVAGTYEQYF. The CDR3 DNA reads TGCGCCAGCAGCTCGAGGGTAGCGGGAACCTACGAGCAGTACTTC.

The chain employs TRBV9 and TRBJ1-2, with TRBD1 matching over 9 bases. Germline V gene data show CDR1 as SGDLS and CDR2 as YYNGEE. V was pared by 1 base and J by 9 bases, with 13 bases of the junction left unmatched. The length of the CDR3 is 16 residues. CDR3 coding DNA: TGTGCCAGCAGCGTATTTTTCGGGACAGGGCTTGATCGCTACACCTTC. This encodes CASSVFFGTGLDRYTF.

Only a few counts were recorded for this clone. The chain combines TRBV5-4 with TRBJ1-1, with D unresolved. Trimming left V 5 bases short and J 4 bases short, with 18 bases between. CDR3 length equals 15 residues. CDR1 and CDR2 from the germline V gene are SGHNT and YYREEE (reference sequence). Here the CDR3 DNA reads TGTGCCAGCAGGAAGGAGTATTTGGAGGGCACTGAAGCTTTCTTT. This gives the protein CASRKEYLEGTEAFF.

The chain combines TRBV30 with TRBJ2-7; 9 nucleotides align to TRBD2. With V trimmed by 4 bases and J by 2 bases, 3 bases remained unmatched. The CDR3 is made up of 13 amino acids. CDR1 GTSNPN and CDR2 SVGIG come from the germline V gene (reference sequence). CDR3 nucleotides: TGTGCCTGGACTAGCGGGAATACCTACGAGCAGTACTTC. This sequence encodes CAWTSGNTYEQYF.

The genes are TRBV12-5 and TRBJ1-1; TRBD1 matches 11 bases. Trimming removed 6 bases from V and 4 bases from J; junction bases left unmatched: 13. The CDR3 has 17 residues. CDR1 LGHNT and CDR2 FRNRAP come from the germline V gene. The CDR3 spells CASGTSLGQGAPTEAFF. DNA for the CDR3: TGTGCTAGTGGAACCAGTCTTGGACAGGGGGCGCCCACTGAAGCTTTCTTT.

The V and J genes are TRBV5-4 and TRBJ2-5, with 9 bases identical to TRBD1. The CDR3 sequence is 17 residues long. V shed 4 bases, J shed 0 bases, and the junction held 10 bases outside the gene matches. Looked up from germline, CDR1 is SGHNT and CDR2 is YYREEE (reference sequence). This chain's CDR3 is CASSGGRDRVNQETQYF. The CDR3 nucleotides are TGTGCCAGCAGCGGGGGGCGGGACAGGGTGAACCAAGAGACCCAGTACTTC.

The sample holds one count of this clone. The chain uses TRBV5-3 and TRBJ1-4; TRBD1 matches at 7 bases. TRBV5-3 is given ORF status, its function remaining uncertain. V gave up 0 bases and J gave up 8 bases; unmatched junction bases: 1. The CDR3 extends over 13 amino acids. CDR3 amino acids: CARSLGGGEKLFF. CDR3 sequence (DNA): TGTGCCAGAAGCTTGGGAGGGGGCGAAAAACTGTTTTTT.

The chain carries TRBV11-2 and TRBJ2-4; TRBD1 is a possible D gene (6 bases). The CDR3 consists of 14 residues. Germline V gives CDR1 SGHAT, CDR2 FQNNGV. With 5 bases removed from V and 6 bases from J, the gap between germline ends came to 14 bases. The CDR3 is CASSPGAVRNIQYF. The CDR3 DNA is TGTGCCAGCAGCCCAGGGGCGGTTAGAAACATTCAGTACTTC.

V is TRBV10-3 and J is TRBJ2-7; 9 bases agree with TRBD1. Trimming took 6 bases from V and 5 from J; bases not matched to a gene: 14. This CDR3 region has 16 residues. Germline CDR1 is ENHRY and CDR2 is SYGVKD. CDR3 sequence (DNA): TGTGCCATCAGCCAGGCGACCGGGACAGGGACCCACGAGCAGTACTTC. Protein sequence: CAISQATGTGTHEQYF.

The rearrangement uses TRBV7-9 and TRBJ2-3; D gene ambiguous. Per the germline V gene, CDR1 is SEHNR and CDR2 is FQNEAQ (reference sequence). The CDR3 runs 13 residues. Trimming removed 4 bases from V and 1 base from J, with 6 bases in between. CDR3 protein: CASSSVRTDTQYF. DNA for the CDR3: TGTGCCAGCAGCTCTGTCCGCACAGATACGCAGTATTTT.

In DNA form, the CDR3 reads TGCAGTGCTTCCCGAGATACGCAGTATTTT. This sequence encodes CSASRDTQYF. V gene TRBV20-1 combines with J gene TRBJ2-3; D is unclear. The CDR3 contains 10 residues. Trimming shortened V by 5 bases and J by 5 bases, and 5 bases separated the two germline ends. The germline V gene encodes CDR1 DFQATT and CDR2 SNEGSKA (reference sequence).

The rearrangement uses TRBV7-2 and TRBJ2-7; D possibly corresponds to TRBD2 (6 bases). The CDR3 contains 14 residues. Germline CDR1 is SGHTA and CDR2 is FQGNSA. Trimming left V 4 bases short and J 3 bases short, with 13 bases between. CDR3 sequence: CASSSSVGGYEQYF. The CDR3 coding sequence is TGTGCCAGCAGCTCCTCGGTCGGGGGCTACGAGCAGTACTTC.

The rearrangement joins TRBV6-5 to TRBJ1-5; TRBD1 might be the D (5 bases). The germline CDR1 and CDR2 sequences are MNHEY and SVGAGI. This CDR3 region has 10 residues. The germline V and J ends were trimmed by 11 bases and 9 bases, with 11 bases remaining between them. For the CDR3, the DNA is TGTGCCGCTGGGGGAGGGCCCCAGCATTTT. This translates into CAAGGGPQHF.

V and J are TRBV29-1 and TRBJ2-1; 8 bases are a match to TRBD2. Germline-derived CDR1 and CDR2 are SQVTM and ANQGSEA. V trimming: 6 bases; J trimming: 0 bases; junction bases outside the gene matches: 13. The CDR3 consists of 17 residues. The CDR3 sequence: CSVDALSGEISYNEQFF. The DNA for the CDR3 is TGCAGCGTAGACGCCCTTAGCGGGGAGATCTCCTACAATGAGCAGTTCTTC.

This chain links TRBV6-5 with TRBJ2-7; 9 bases line up with TRBD2. This CDR3 is built from 13 residues. V lost 5 bases, J lost 2 bases, and 1 base stayed unmatched. Germline V CDR1 and CDR2: MNHEY, SVGAGI. The CDR3 region has the DNA TGTGCCAGCAGTGTAGCGGGAGCCTACGAGCAGTACTTC. Its protein is CASSVAGAYEQYF.

This rearrangement joins TRBV5-6 to TRBJ1-1; D is possibly TRBD1 (5 bases). Germline V lookup: CDR1 SGHDT, CDR2 YYEEEE. CDR3 length: 14 residues. V lost 2 bases and J lost 4, with 12 bases in between. DNA for the CDR3: TGTGCCAGCAGCTTCGTCCAGGGCGGCACTGAAGCTTTCTTT. It specifies CASSFVQGGTEAFF.

The chain employs TRBV10-1 and TRBJ1-2; 8 bases align to TRBD1. Trimming cost V 7 bases and J 8 bases; bases outside gene matches: 12. Germline V CDR1 and CDR2: WNHNN, SYGVQD (reference sequence). CDR3 length: 14 amino acids. The CDR3 is CASNPAGTGVGYTF. Written as DNA, the CDR3 is TGCGCCAGCAATCCCGCCGGGACAGGAGTCGGCTACACCTTC.